Below are 22 T cell receptor beta chains sequenced from a single sample in a study of monozygotic twins with inflammatory bowel disease (dated 2019 in TCRdb). Receptor amplification or capture employed 5' RACE. This sample was sequenced with an Illumina HiSeq 2500. TCRdb reprocessed the raw reads; every CDR3 protein sequence is a single record, and DNA is not supplied. The table for this sample records some 300,000 distinct CDR3 sequences. Of the sample, 5.6% falls within the top ten clones. Sequenced material: blood. Source of these receptors: a human donor with ulcerative colitis or Crohn's disease, or a healthy co-twin of an affected twin (not recorded which).

V is TRBV19 and J is TRBJ2-3. This CDR3 contains 12 residues. Germline V gives CDR1 LNHDA, CDR2 SQIVND (reference sequence). CDR3: CASSIVAATQYF.

The chain recombines TRBV5-1 with TRBJ2-1; with no DNA, the TCRdb D assignment of TRBD2 cannot be verified. Germline V gives CDR1 SGHRS, CDR2 YFSETQ. The CDR3 loop spans 16 amino acids. The chain's CDR3 is CASSSTLAGGPDEQFF.

This chain links TRBV7-3 with TRBJ2-1; absent DNA, TCRdb's TRBD1 call cannot be checked. CDR1 SGHTA and CDR2 FQGTGA come from the germline V gene. This CDR3 region has 14 residues. The chain's CDR3 is CASSLTGGQDEQFF.

V is TRBV20-1 and J is TRBJ2-1; TCRdb selects TRBD2, and the lack of DNA leaves this call unchecked. The CDR3 is 14 residues long. Germline CDR1 DFQATT, CDR2 SNEGSKA (reference sequence). CDR3 residues: CSASPAVSSNEQFF.

This sequence joins TRBV7-2 and TRBJ2-5; TCRdb gives TRBD1 as the D gene, but with no DNA this cannot be confirmed. CDR1 is SGHTA, CDR2 FQGNSA, per germline. The length of the CDR3 is 15 residues. The CDR3 sequence is CASSLVGDLQETQYF.

The V gene is TRBV7-2, the J gene TRBJ1-5; the D gene TCRdb calls, TRBD1, cannot be checked with no DNA. CDR3 length: 15 residues. CDR1 is SGHTA and CDR2 is FQGNSA in the germline V gene. The CDR3 reads CASSGGGGSNQPQHF.

The chain couples TRBV27 to TRBJ1-1. Germline V gene data show CDR1 as MNHEY and CDR2 as SMNVEV (reference sequence). The CDR3 loop spans 14 amino acids. This chain's CDR3 is CASSFSTGQTEAFF.

The chain recombines TRBV7-2 with TRBJ2-3. CDR1 SGHTA and CDR2 FQGNSA come from the germline V gene. The CDR3 extends over 14 amino acids. CDR3 region: CASSFLGPTDTQYF.

V and J are TRBV7-2 and TRBJ1-2. The CDR3 is 13 amino acids. Germline V lookup: CDR1 SGHTA, CDR2 FQGNSA. The CDR3 sequence is CASSPRIDRGYTF.

V gene TRBV20-1 combines with J gene TRBJ2-5; TCRdb's D call of TRBD2 is untestable without DNA. The CDR3 totals 14 residues. Looked up from germline, CDR1 is DFQATT and CDR2 is SNEGSKA (reference sequence). CDR3 residues: CSASAGPGPETQYF.

The rearrangement links TRBV7-6 to TRBJ2-3; TCRdb selects TRBD1, and the lack of DNA leaves this call unchecked. Germline CDR1 reads SGHVS; CDR2 reads FNYEAQ. This CDR3 has 13 amino acids. The CDR3 sequence is CASSGGPLDTQYF.

The chain employs TRBV20-1 and TRBJ1-5; with no DNA, the TCRdb D assignment of TRBD1 cannot be verified. Germline CDR1 reads DFQATT; CDR2 reads SNEGSKA (reference sequence). This CDR3 comprises 15 residues. CDR3 protein: CSARDPGTGAQPQHF.

The J gene is TRBJ2-5, the V gene TRBV11-2; the TCRdb call, TRBD2, lacks DNA for checking. The germline gives CDR1 SGHAT, CDR2 FQNNGV. The CDR3 covers 15 residues. This CDR3 is CASSFRDYLQETQYF.

The V gene is TRBV20-1, the J gene TRBJ2-3; TCRdb gives TRBD2 as the D gene, but with no DNA this cannot be confirmed. From germline, CDR1 is DFQATT and CDR2 SNEGSKA (reference sequence). This CDR3 is built from 17 residues. The CDR3 loop is CSARGTSGPASTDTQYF.

The chain combines TRBV2 with TRBJ1-5. There are 14 residues in the CDR3. Per germline, CDR1 SNHLY and CDR2 FYNNEI. The CDR3 sequence: CASSERVANQPQHF.

The chain combines TRBV12-3 or TRBV12-4 with TRBJ2-1. CDR3 length: 12 amino acids. CDR3 residues: CASSFSWNEQFF.

The rearrangement joins TRBV24-1 to TRBJ2-1; TCRdb's assignment of TRBD1 cannot be checked, as there is no DNA. Per germline, CDR1 KGHDR and CDR2 SFDVKD. The CDR3 consists of 13 residues. The CDR3 loop is CATSDLDWGEQFF.

The chain has TRBV20-1 and TRBJ2-7; the D call of TRBD1 rests on TCRdb alone, since no DNA is present to check it. CDR3 length equals 14 residues. Germline CDR1 and CDR2: DFQATT and SNEGSKA (reference sequence). CDR3 sequence reads: CSALDRTGTYEQYF.

The rearrangement uses TRBV5-1 and TRBJ2-2; without DNA, the TCRdb call of TRBD2 cannot be checked. The CDR3 consists of 15 residues. From germline, CDR1 is SGHRS and CDR2 YFSETQ. The CDR3 reads CASSEGPGGTGELFF.

The chain couples TRBV12-3 or TRBV12-4 to TRBJ1-5; the D call of TRBD1 rests on TCRdb alone, since no DNA is present to check it. The CDR3 consists of 16 residues. CDR3 sequence reads: CASSFLRTDSNQPQHF.

The CDR3 sequence: CASSLLAAKYEQYF. The chain couples TRBV5-6 to TRBJ2-7; without DNA, the TCRdb call of TRBD2 cannot be checked. CDR1 is SGHDT, CDR2 YYEEEE, per germline. The CDR3 spans 14 residues.

This chain joins TRBV6-5 and TRBJ2-5. CDR1 is MNHEY and CDR2 is SVGAGI in the germline V gene. CDR3 length equals 16 residues. This CDR3 reads CASSYSRATAQETQYF.